The 28 T cell receptor beta chains given below trace back to one sample, sequenced in a study of T-cell memory formation after mild COVID-19 listed by TCRdb under 2021. The method was 5' RACE. TCRdb lists the instrument as Illumina NovaSeq 6000. TCRdb reworked the public reads: Q25 trimming with fastp, MiXCR clone assembly, productive beta chains retained. One record per CDR3 amino acid sequence lists the most common genes and DNA. This sample holds approximately 300,000 distinct CDR3 sequences; roughly 15% were observed only once. The ten largest clones take up under 25% of the sample. Input material: PBMCs or a T cell subset sorted from them (not recorded which). All receptors come from a man between 18 and 35 years old who had mild COVID-19 (a few samples of this study predate the infection). The sample titles of this study are shuffled in the database, so cell type and time point are left out; the donor was told from shared clones.

This clonotype was observed a handful of times. The CDR3 is CASSPDYNSPLHF. The CDR3 DNA reads TGTGCCAGCAGTCCGGATTATAATTCACCCCTCCACTTT. The rearrangement links TRBV27 to TRBJ1-6, with D hard to call. Trimming shortened V by 5 bases and J by 4 bases, and 6 bases separated the two germline ends. This CDR3 is built from 13 residues. Germline loops: CDR1 MNHEY, CDR2 SMNVEV (reference sequence).

The rearrangement uses TRBV20-1 and TRBJ2-7; tentative D call: TRBD1 (6 bases). Germline V lookup: CDR1 DFQATT, CDR2 SNEGSKA (reference sequence). CDR3 length equals 16 residues. V lost 0 bases, J lost 3 bases, and 18 bases lay in between. The DNA of the CDR3 is TGCAGTGCTAGAGATCTTAGTAGGGGGATCTTCTACGAGCAGTACTTC. This encodes CSARDLSRGIFYEQYF.

There are a few counts of this clonotype. The chain has TRBV7-6 and TRBJ2-2; D is unclear. CDR1 is SGHVS, CDR2 FNYEAQ, per germline. Trimming pared 1 base from V and 2 bases from J, leaving 8 bases between. This CDR3 is 15 amino acids long. The CDR3 bases are TGTGCCAGCAGCTTAGTCGCCCTTAACACCGGGGAGCTGTTTTTT. Protein sequence: CASSLVALNTGELFF.

This clonotype was observed at least ten times. The chain employs TRBV2 and TRBJ2-7; D ambiguous. The CDR3 extends over 13 amino acids. V lost 5 bases and J 3 bases, leaving 11 bases between the germline ends. CDR1 is SNHLY, CDR2 FYNNEI, per germline. In nucleotides, the CDR3 is TGTGCCAGCAGTCTTACCGAAAACTACGAGCAGTACTTC. As protein: CASSLTENYEQYF. Filled out from reference TRBV2 and TRBJ2-7, the complete variable domain reads EPEVTQTPSHQVTQMGQEVILRCVPISNHLYFYWYRQILGQKVEFLVSFYNNEISEKSEIFDDQFSVERPDGSNFTLKIRSTKLEDSAMYFCASSLTENYEQYFGPGTRLTVT.

The gene calls are TRBV6-1 and TRBJ2-1; possibly TRBD1 for D (6 bases). Germline-derived CDR1 and CDR2 are MNHNS and SASEGT. V gave up 4 bases and J gave up 10 bases, with 20 bases separating them. The CDR3 sequence is 15 residues long. CDR3 sequence (DNA): TGTGCCAGCAGTGTGCTCAAGAAGTACAGGGTCGAGCAGTTCTTC. This translates into CASSVLKKYRVEQFF.

Only a few counts were recorded for this clonotype. The rearrangement uses TRBV6-6 and TRBJ1-1, with a tentative D call TRBD1 (5 bases). Germline V lookup: CDR1 MNHNY, CDR2 SVGAGI (reference sequence). CDR3 size: 14 residues. Trimming removed 2 bases at V and 9 bases at J, with 16 bases between. CDR3 residues: CASSYRGSEEKAFF. The DNA of the CDR3 is TGTGCCAGCAGTTACCGGGGGTCGGAAGAAAAAGCTTTCTTT.

The chain carries TRBV2 and TRBJ1-2; D ambiguous. Germline V gene sequence: CDR1 SNHLY, CDR2 FYNNEI. V lost 11 bases, J lost 0 bases, and 13 bases lay in between. The CDR3 has 13 amino acids. CDR3 protein: CAAEGSSNYGYTF. CDR3 DNA sequence: TGTGCCGCGGAGGGATCCTCTAACTATGGCTACACCTTC.

The chain couples TRBV5-1 to TRBJ2-2; 10 bases are shared with TRBD1. The CDR3 length is 15 residues. CDR1 and CDR2 (germline): SGHRS, YFSETQ. The junction had 3 bases not matched to a gene; V was cut back by 2 bases and J by 5 bases. CDR3 nucleotide sequence: TGCGCCAGCAGCTTAATGGGACAGGGGACCGGGGAGCTGTTTTTT. The encoded protein is CASSLMGQGTGELFF.

The V gene is TRBV2, the J gene TRBJ2-5; 8 bases are shared with TRBD1. The length of the CDR3 is 15 residues. Germline loops: CDR1 SNHLY, CDR2 FYNNEI. The V gene end was trimmed by 6 bases and the J gene end by 5 bases; junction bases not matched to a gene: 11. The CDR3 DNA follows: TGTGCCAGCAGCCCTACGGCAGGGGGCGTTGAGACCCAGTACTTC. Amino acid sequence: CASSPTAGGVETQYF.

This clonotype has at least ten counts. The chain recombines TRBV6-5 with TRBJ2-1; 9 bases are a match to TRBD2. V trimming: 5 bases; J trimming: 3 bases; junction bases outside the gene matches: 8. This CDR3 comprises 16 residues. Looked up from germline, CDR1 is MNHEY and CDR2 is SVGAGI. CDR3 amino acids: CASSEQRGAYYNEQFF. The CDR3 bases are TGTGCCAGCAGTGAACAGCGGGGGGCCTACTACAATGAGCAGTTCTTC.

This clonotype was seen many times. The chain employs TRBV5-1 and TRBJ1-1; D is possibly TRBD1 (5 bases). V lost 4 bases and J lost 5, with 15 bases in between. The CDR3 is 14 amino acids. In germline, CDR1 is SGHRS, CDR2 YFSETQ. CDR3 sequence: CASSSRDPGTEAFF. The CDR3 DNA reads TGCGCCAGCAGCAGCAGGGATCCCGGGACTGAAGCTTTCTTT.

The chain has TRBV20-1 and TRBJ2-3, with TRBD1 matching over 7 bases. The CDR3 is made up of 15 amino acids. Germline loops: CDR1 DFQATT, CDR2 SNEGSKA (reference sequence). V lost 1 base to trimming and J lost 0 bases; unmatched junction nucleotides: 4. The CDR3 region is CSARVPGQSTDTQYF. The CDR3 DNA sequence: TGCAGTGCTAGAGTCCCGGGACAGAGCACAGATACGCAGTATTTT.

The chain recombines TRBV5-5 with TRBJ1-4; 12 bases line up with TRBD1. Germline-derived CDR1 and CDR2 are SGHKS and YYEKEE (reference sequence). V dropped 2 bases and J dropped 11; count of bases not matched to a gene: 13. The CDR3 runs to 17 residues. The CDR3 region is CASSFRDRGPEKEKLFF. The CDR3 DNA sequence: TGTGCCAGCAGCTTCCGGGACAGGGGGCCCGAAAAGGAGAAACTGTTTTTT.

The CDR3 DNA is TGTGCCAGCAGTGGAGTGACGGGAACCGGGGAGCTGTTTTTT. Translated, it gives CASSGVTGTGELFF. The rearrangement uses TRBV28 and TRBJ2-2; TRBD2 might be the D (5 bases). This CDR3 has 14 residues. Germline V lookup: CDR1 MDHEN, CDR2 SYDVKM. V shed 5 bases and J shed 5 bases, with 12 bases lying between them.

This clonotype came up many times. CDR3 bases: TGTGCCAGCAGTGAATGGGAGACAGGGGCCTCTACCCAGCATTTT. This translates into CASSEWETGASTQHF. This chain joins TRBV2 and TRBJ1-5; 8 bases match TRBD1. With V trimmed by 2 bases and J by 11 bases, 11 bases remained unmatched. The CDR3 runs 15 residues. Germline-derived CDR1 and CDR2 are SNHLY and FYNNEI.

The genes are TRBV14 and TRBJ2-1; D is uncertain. This CDR3 contains 13 residues. Deletions cut 1 base from V and 4 bases from J, with 5 bases between. From germline, CDR1 is SGHDN and CDR2 FVKESK. This CDR3 reads CASSQGEYNEQFF. The CDR3 nucleotides are TGTGCCAGCAGCCAAGGGGAATACAATGAGCAGTTCTTC.

This clonotype was detected only a few times. The chain carries TRBV5-1 and TRBJ2-2; the D call may be TRBD1 or TRBD2 (5 bases each). The CDR3 consists of 16 residues. Trimming cost V 6 bases and J 1 base, with 16 bases left between them. Germline CDR1 and CDR2: SGHRS and YFSETQ. The CDR3 DNA reads as TGCGCCAGCAACGAGAGGGGATCTGGGAACACCGGGGAGCTGTTTTTT. Protein sequence: CASNERGSGNTGELFF.

The chain joins TRBV5-4 to TRBJ2-5; 9 bases are a match to TRBD2. The CDR3 spans 15 residues. After removal of 3 bases from V and 5 bases from J, the junction contained 8 bases not matched to a gene. The V gene's germline CDR1 is SGHNT and CDR2 YYREEE (reference sequence). CDR3 amino acids: CASSSAGTSYETQYF. CDR3 nucleotides: TGTGCCAGCAGCTCTGCCGGGACTAGCTATGAGACCCAGTACTTC.

The chain carries TRBV5-1 and TRBJ1-4; D is ambiguous. Germline CDR1 and CDR2: SGHRS and YFSETQ. Trimming shortened V by 5 bases and J by 8 bases, and 16 bases separated the two germline ends. There are 14 residues in the CDR3. CDR3 coding DNA: TGCGCCAGCAGGTATTCCCCTCTCGGGGAAAAACTGTTTTTT. Translated: CASRYSPLGEKLFF.

The rearrangement links TRBV24-1 to TRBJ2-1, with TRBD2 identical over 8 bases. The CDR3 consists of 16 residues. With V trimmed by 4 bases and J by 5 bases, 9 bases remained unmatched. Germline assignment: CDR1 KGHDR and CDR2 SFDVKD. CDR3 in amino acids: CATSDRLGGGHNEQFF. CDR3 in DNA: TGTGCCACCAGTGACCGGCTCGGGGGGGGTCACAATGAGCAGTTCTTC.

The rearrangement joins TRBV20-1 to TRBJ2-3; 8 bases align to TRBD2. Germline-derived CDR1 and CDR2 are DFQATT and SNEGSKA (reference sequence). CDR3 size: 11 residues. The V segment lost 5 bases and the J segment 9 bases; nucleotides outside the gene matches: 4. The CDR3 DNA reads as TGCAGTGCTCCCCGGGGGGGAACGCAGTATTTT. Encoded protein: CSAPRGGTQYF.

This clonotype was observed a handful of times. The rearrangement uses TRBV5-1 and TRBJ2-1, with D tentatively TRBD1 or TRBD2 (6 bases each). The CDR3 covers 13 residues. CDR1 is SGHRS and CDR2 is YFSETQ in the germline V gene. The germline V and J ends were trimmed by 0 bases and 9 bases, with 10 bases remaining between them. CDR3 loop: CASSLEGGGEQFF. CDR3 sequence (DNA): TGCGCCAGCAGCTTGGAGGGGGGAGGTGAGCAGTTCTTC.

The gene calls are TRBV4-2 and TRBJ2-5, with 7 bases lining up with TRBD2. The CDR3 covers 16 residues. The germline V gene encodes CDR1 LGHNA and CDR2 YNFKEQ. Unmatched junction bases numbered 9, after V lost 0 bases and J lost 5 bases. The CDR3 region is CASSQEMAGVGETQYF. In nucleotides, the CDR3 is TGTGCCAGCAGCCAAGAGATGGCGGGGGTTGGTGAGACCCAGTACTTC.

J is TRBJ2-5 and V is TRBV4-3; possibly TRBD1 for D (5 bases). The V gene's germline CDR1 is LGHNA and CDR2 YSLEER. The CDR3 has 16 residues. The V gene lost 1 base and the J gene lost 4 bases, with 16 bases spanning the gap. CDR3 sequence reads: CASSQVMGRGGETQYF. The DNA for the CDR3 is TGCGCCAGCAGCCAAGTTATGGGAAGGGGCGGAGAGACCCAGTACTTC.

This clonotype was recorded a few times. The CDR3 loop reads CASTNLPSSRENTEAFF. CDR3 nucleotide sequence: TGTGCCAGCACGAACCTCCCCTCCTCCAGGGAGAACACTGAAGCTTTCTTT. This chain joins TRBV6-2 or TRBV6-3 and TRBJ1-1, with D perhaps matching TRBD1 (5 bases). Trimming took off 7 bases at V and 1 base at J, with 22 bases between the two ends. This CDR3 has 17 amino acids. In germline, CDR1 is MNHEY, CDR2 SVGEGT.

This chain joins TRBV7-2 and TRBJ2-7, with unresolved D. V was clipped by 5 bases and J by 9 bases, with 17 bases between them. CDR3 length equals 13 residues. In germline, CDR1 is SGHTA, CDR2 FQGNSA. This CDR3 is CASSAGPRRVQYV. The CDR3 DNA sequence: TGTGCCAGCAGCGCAGGACCGCGTCGGGTGCAGTACGTC.

The rearrangement uses TRBV6-1 and TRBJ1-2; D possibly corresponds to TRBD1 (5 bases). This CDR3 comprises 12 residues. The germline V and J ends were trimmed by 4 bases and 7 bases, with 10 bases remaining between them. Per germline, CDR1 MNHNS and CDR2 SASEGT. The CDR3 reads CASSGGSGGYTF. The CDR3 DNA follows: TGTGCCAGCAGTGGGGGGTCAGGTGGCTACACCTTC.

The rearrangement links TRBV6-2 or TRBV6-3 to TRBJ1-2; TRBD1 matches 9 bases. CDR1 and CDR2 from the germline V gene are MNHEY and SVGEGT. After removal of 7 bases from V and 8 bases from J, the junction contained 5 bases not matched to a gene. The CDR3 covers 12 residues. CDR3 in DNA: TGTGCCAGCATGGGGGACAGGGACGGCTACACCTTC. Residues: CASMGDRDGYTF.